This TCR beta chain was retrieved from a study of long-term antiretroviral therapy in people with HIV. The V and J ends lost 1 base and 1 base respectively, with 1 base between them. From germline, CDR1 is SEHNR and CDR2 FQNEAQ (reference sequence). CDR3 length equals 12 residues. Inclusion required at least two post-ART and at least one pre-ART PBMC samples. The assay, immunoSEQ v3.0, was run at survey level. The table came from immunoSEQ multiplex PCR; TCRdb's copy has only in-frame clones and leaves some out. The table shows about 24,000 clones, with over 80% occurring only once. On this clone: Its antigen is not known.

Study findings and constraints: Although diversity increased after ART, it remained lower than in transplant donor controls. Clones that expanded before ART (that is, prior to treatment) dominated the repertoire at all time points.

The rearrangement joins TRBV7-9 to TRBJ1-2; D unclear. The source material was unsorted PBMCs, sampled 0.4 years after starting antiretroviral therapy. This clonotype was obtained from a man aged 50-60 years with HIV. This CDR3 is CASSLDNYGYTF. In nucleotides, the CDR3 is TGTGCCAGCAGCTTAGATAACTATGGCTACACCTTC.